Shown below are 17 T cell receptor beta chains from a single sample sequenced in a study of identical twins. In TCRdb, the 5' RACE reads were re-called with MiXCR into one record per CDR3 protein. Counted here are fewer than 450,000 distinct CDR3 sequences, roughly 9% occurring once; the ten biggest clones make up under 9.5%. The sample was naive T cells sorted from blood. Receptors were obtained from a woman aged 50 to 65 in good health.

V gene TRBV20-1 combines with J gene TRBJ2-2; a possible D gene is TRBD1 (6 bases). This CDR3 spans 12 amino acids. Trimming took off 3 bases at V and 6 bases at J, with 8 bases between the two ends. Germline CDR1 reads DFQATT; CDR2 reads SNEGSKA (reference sequence). The CDR3 region is CSARGAAGELFF. CDR3 DNA sequence: TGCAGTGCTAGGGGGGCTGCCGGGGAGCTGTTTTTT.

This clonotype occurred a few times. The rearrangement uses TRBV13 and TRBJ2-1; no clear D. The CDR3 loop spans 12 amino acids. Germline values: CDR1 PRHDT, CDR2 FYEKMQ (reference sequence). V dropped 5 bases and J dropped 10 bases, with 12 bases sitting between them. The CDR3 coding sequence is TGTGCCAGCAGCCGTTCCAGCGCAGAGCAGTTCTTC. Translating gives CASSRSSAEQFF.

This chain uses TRBV20-1 with TRBJ2-3; D may be TRBD1 (8 bases). The CDR3 totals 15 residues. Deletions cut 3 bases from V and 4 bases from J, with 17 bases between. Germline lookup yields CDR1 DFQATT and CDR2 SNEGSKA (reference sequence). The CDR3, as DNA: TGCAGTGCTAGCGGACAGGGAGGGAGGGCAGATACGCAGTATTTT. Its translation is CSASGQGGRADTQYF.

This chain connects TRBV4-1 to TRBJ2-3; 7 positions agree with TRBD2. CDR1 MGHRA and CDR2 YSYEKL come from the germline V gene. CDR3 length: 15 amino acids. With V trimmed by 1 base and J by 0 bases, 1 base remained unmatched. The CDR3 sequence: CASSQVLASTDTQYF. For the CDR3, the DNA is TGCGCCAGCAGCCAAGTACTAGCGAGCACAGATACGCAGTATTTT.

The CDR3 region has the DNA TGTGCCAGCAGCTTGCGACAGGGGGCGTACAATGAGCAGTTCTTC. This gives the protein CASSLRQGAYNEQFF. The chain couples TRBV5-6 to TRBJ2-1, with TRBD1 matching over 10 bases. Per germline, CDR1 SGHDT and CDR2 YYEEEE. Germline trimming cut 1 base from V and 4 bases from J; bases unmatched to any gene: 2. This CDR3 has 15 residues.

The rearrangement uses TRBV3-1 and TRBJ2-1, with D possibly matching TRBD2 (6 bases). CDR1 and CDR2 from the germline V gene are LGHDT and YNNKEL (reference sequence). This CDR3 has 14 amino acids. Trimming shortened V by 0 bases and J by 13 bases, and 16 bases separated the two germline ends. CDR3 residues: CASSQDIKRASQFF. The DNA of the CDR3 is TGTGCCAGCAGCCAAGATATCAAGCGGGCAAGTCAGTTCTTC.

This clonotype came up a few times. The rearrangement uses TRBV5-1 and TRBJ2-1, with 12 bases that match TRBD2. Germline loops: CDR1 SGHRS, CDR2 YFSETQ. The CDR3 contains 18 residues. The V gene end was trimmed by 6 bases and the J gene end by 5 bases; junction bases not matched to a gene: 15. The CDR3 reads CASNIFLAGGRGNNEQFF. CDR3 coding DNA: TGCGCCAGCAACATCTTCCTAGCGGGAGGGCGGGGGAACAATGAGCAGTTCTTC.

Turning to this clonotype: This may arise from a read error, as a much more abundant clone is one base away. This chain joins TRBV9 and TRBJ1-1; D gene unclear. Trimming stripped 0 bases from V and 4 bases from J, with 7 bases between. Germline values: CDR1 SGDLS, CDR2 YYNGEE. The CDR3 contains 13 residues. CDR3 protein: CASSVGMITEAFF. The CDR3 DNA sequence: TGTGCCAGCAGCGTAGGTATGATCACTGAAGCTTTCTTT.

This clonotype was counted many times. The chain has TRBV3-1 and TRBJ2-7, with D perhaps matching TRBD1 or TRBD2 (7 bases each). The V gene's germline CDR1 is LGHDT and CDR2 YNNKEL (reference sequence). This CDR3 region has 15 residues. Trimming took 1 base from V and 2 from J, leaving 12 bases between them. The CDR3 bases are TGTGCCAGCAGCCAAGGACCAGGGGGGGCCTACGAGCAGTACTTC. It yields the protein CASSQGPGGAYEQYF.

This chain joins TRBV7-9 and TRBJ2-1, with a possible D match to TRBD2 (5 bases). Germline-derived CDR1 and CDR2 are SEHNR and FQNEAQ (reference sequence). Between the trimmed V and J ends, which lost 6 bases and 7 bases, there was a span of 13 bases. This CDR3 contains 13 residues. In nucleotides, the CDR3 is TGTGCCAGCAGGCTAGCCCCTATTAATGAGCAGTTCTTC. This sequence encodes CASRLAPINEQFF.

V gene TRBV9 combines with J gene TRBJ2-5; the D gene is possibly TRBD1 (5 bases). Germline CDR1 and CDR2: SGDLS and YYNGEE. V lost 0 bases, J lost 2 bases, and 8 bases lay in between. The CDR3 length is 14 residues. The CDR3 sequence is CASSVEGVQETQYF. Here the CDR3 DNA reads TGTGCCAGCAGCGTAGAAGGGGTACAAGAGACCCAGTACTTC.

The chain has TRBV12-3 or TRBV12-4 and TRBJ2-2, with TRBD1 matching over 7 bases. This CDR3 spans 14 amino acids. With V trimmed by 6 bases and J by 1 base, 2 bases remained unmatched. The CDR3 region is CASSTGVNTGELFF. The CDR3 DNA reads TGTGCCAGCAGCACAGGGGTGAACACCGGGGAGCTGTTTTTT.

The CDR3, as DNA: TGTGCCAGCTCTCCGCGAAAAGACAGGGAAAACACAGATACGCAGTATTTT. Translated, it gives CASSPRKDRENTDTQYF. The genes are TRBV18 and TRBJ2-3; 7 nucleotides align to TRBD1. With 6 bases clipped from V and 2 bases from J, the junction kept 14 bases outside the gene matches. The CDR3 contains 17 residues. Germline CDR1 KGHSH, CDR2 LQKENI.

V is TRBV5-4 and J is TRBJ2-1; TRBD2 matches at 11 bases. Trimming removed 4 bases from V and 16 bases from J; junction bases left unmatched: 10. Germline V CDR1 and CDR2: SGHNT, YYREEE (reference sequence). The CDR3 length is 13 residues. CDR3: CASSQTSGEAHFF. CDR3 nucleotide sequence: TGTGCCAGCAGCCAGACTAGCGGGGAAGCTCATTTCTTC.

This clonotype was seen more than once but under ten times. The chain combines TRBV29-1 with TRBJ1-1; D is unclear. V was trimmed by 7 bases and J by 3 bases, leaving 6 bases between them. The CDR3 runs to 10 residues. The V gene's germline CDR1 is SQVTM and CDR2 ANQGSEA. The chain's CDR3 is CSAEYTEAFF. CDR3 nucleotide sequence: TGCAGCGCAGAGTACACTGAAGCTTTCTTT.

A few counts support this clonotype. The V call is TRBV10-3, the J call TRBJ1-1; no clear D. Germline V lookup: CDR1 ENHRY, CDR2 SYGVKD. The CDR3 is made up of 14 amino acids. Trimming took off 6 bases at V and 11 bases at J, with 22 bases between the two ends. The DNA of the CDR3 is TGTGCCATCAGGGAACAAGGAGAGGGTTTGGTGGCTTTCTTT. The encoded protein is CAIREQGEGLVAFF.

There are a few counts of this clonotype. The chain links TRBV25-1 to TRBJ2-1; 7 bases are shared with TRBD2. Looked up from germline, CDR1 is MGHDK and CDR2 is SYGVNS. J lost 4 bases, V lost 11 bases, and 8 bases had no gene match. The CDR3 covers 13 residues. This CDR3 is CAVGREVYNEQFF. CDR3 bases: TGTGCCGTAGGGAGGGAGGTATACAATGAGCAGTTCTTC.